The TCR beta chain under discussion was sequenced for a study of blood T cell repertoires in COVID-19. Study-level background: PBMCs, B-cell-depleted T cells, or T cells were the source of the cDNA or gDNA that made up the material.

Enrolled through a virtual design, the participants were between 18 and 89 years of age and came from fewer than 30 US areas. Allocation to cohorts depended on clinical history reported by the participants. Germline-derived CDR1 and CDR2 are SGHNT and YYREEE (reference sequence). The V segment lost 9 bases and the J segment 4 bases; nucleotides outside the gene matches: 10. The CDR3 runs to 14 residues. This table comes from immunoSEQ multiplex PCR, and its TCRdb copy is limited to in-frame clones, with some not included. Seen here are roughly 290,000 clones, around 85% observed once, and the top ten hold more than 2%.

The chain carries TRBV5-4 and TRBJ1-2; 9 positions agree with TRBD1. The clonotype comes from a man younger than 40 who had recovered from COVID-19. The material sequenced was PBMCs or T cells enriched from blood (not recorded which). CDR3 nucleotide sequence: TGTGCCACCAATCCCGGACAGGGGCTCTATGGCTACACCTTC. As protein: CATNPGQGLYGYTF.